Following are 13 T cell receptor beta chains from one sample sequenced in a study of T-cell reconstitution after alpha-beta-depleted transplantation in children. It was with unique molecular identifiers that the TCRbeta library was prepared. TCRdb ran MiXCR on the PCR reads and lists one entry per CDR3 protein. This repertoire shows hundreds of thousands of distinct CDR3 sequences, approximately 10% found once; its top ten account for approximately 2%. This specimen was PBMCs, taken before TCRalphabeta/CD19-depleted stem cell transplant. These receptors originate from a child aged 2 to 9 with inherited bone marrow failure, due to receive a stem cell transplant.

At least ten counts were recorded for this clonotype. CDR3 residues: CASTPYRTSGLNEQFF. In DNA, the CDR3 is TGTGCCAGTACCCCTTACCGGACTAGCGGACTCAATGAGCAGTTCTTC. The rearrangement uses TRBV19 and TRBJ2-1; 10 nucleotides align to TRBD2. The V gene end was trimmed by 7 bases and the J gene end by 6 bases; junction bases not matched to a gene: 12. Germline loops: CDR1 LNHDA, CDR2 SQIVND (reference sequence). This CDR3 spans 16 amino acids. Full variable domain (remainder filled in from reference TRBV19 and TRBJ2-1): DGGITQSPKYLFRKEGQNVTLSCEQNLNHDAMYWYRQDPGQGLRLIYYSQIVNDFQKGDIAEGYSVSREKKESFPLTVTSAQKNPTAFYLCASTPYRTSGLNEQFFGPGTRLTVL.

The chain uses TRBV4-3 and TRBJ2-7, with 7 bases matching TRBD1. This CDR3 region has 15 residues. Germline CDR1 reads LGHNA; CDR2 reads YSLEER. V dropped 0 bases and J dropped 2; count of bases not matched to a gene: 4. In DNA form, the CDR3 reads TGCGCCAGCAGCCAAGATGGGACAGCCCCCTACGAGCAGTACTTC. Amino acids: CASSQDGTAPYEQYF.

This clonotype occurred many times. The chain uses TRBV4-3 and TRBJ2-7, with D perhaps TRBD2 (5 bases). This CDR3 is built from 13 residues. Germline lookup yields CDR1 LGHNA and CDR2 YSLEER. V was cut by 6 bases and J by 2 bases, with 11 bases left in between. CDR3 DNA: TGCGCCAGCAGAGAGGGCCTCACCTACGAGCAGTACTTC. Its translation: CASREGLTYEQYF.

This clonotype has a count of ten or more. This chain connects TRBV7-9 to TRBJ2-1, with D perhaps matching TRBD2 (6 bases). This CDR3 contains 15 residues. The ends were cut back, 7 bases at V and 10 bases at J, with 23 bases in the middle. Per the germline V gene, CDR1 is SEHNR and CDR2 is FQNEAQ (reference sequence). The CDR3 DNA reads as TGTGCCAGCACCTCTAGCCCTCACCAAGGAGGGGAGCAGTTCTTC. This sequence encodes CASTSSPHQGGEQFF.

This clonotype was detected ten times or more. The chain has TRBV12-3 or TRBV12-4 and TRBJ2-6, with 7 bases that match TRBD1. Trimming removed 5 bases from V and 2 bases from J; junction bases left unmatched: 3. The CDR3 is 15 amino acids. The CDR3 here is CASSPTGAGANVLTF. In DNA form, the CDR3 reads TGTGCCAGCAGTCCAACAGGGGCTGGGGCCAACGTCCTGACTTTC.

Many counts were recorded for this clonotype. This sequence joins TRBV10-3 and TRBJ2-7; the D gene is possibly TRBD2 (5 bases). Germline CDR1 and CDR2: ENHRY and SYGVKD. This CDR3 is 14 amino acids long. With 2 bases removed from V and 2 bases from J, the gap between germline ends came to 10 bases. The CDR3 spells CAISERLRPYEQYF. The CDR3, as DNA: TGTGCCATCAGTGAGCGACTAAGGCCCTACGAGCAGTACTTC.

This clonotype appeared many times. CDR3 residues: CASSRAHSGNTIYF. For the CDR3, the DNA is TGTGCCAGCAGCCGAGCGCACTCTGGAAACACCATATATTTT. This rearrangement joins TRBV27 to TRBJ1-3; D gene ambiguous. Deletions cut 6 bases from V and 0 bases from J, with 9 bases between. The CDR3 totals 14 residues. Germline-derived CDR1 and CDR2 are MNHEY and SMNVEV (reference sequence).

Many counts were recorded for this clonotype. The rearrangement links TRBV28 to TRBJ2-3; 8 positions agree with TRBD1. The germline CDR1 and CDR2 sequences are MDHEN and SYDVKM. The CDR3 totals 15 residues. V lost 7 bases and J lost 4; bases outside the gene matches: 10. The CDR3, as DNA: TGTGCCAGCAAGCCTCCCAGGGGGCGCGCAGATACGCAGTATTTT. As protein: CASKPPRGRADTQYF.

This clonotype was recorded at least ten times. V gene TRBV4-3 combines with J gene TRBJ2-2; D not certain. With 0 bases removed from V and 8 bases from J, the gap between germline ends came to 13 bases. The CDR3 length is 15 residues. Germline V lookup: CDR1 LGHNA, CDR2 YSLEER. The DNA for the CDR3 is TGCGCCAGCAGCCAAGAGGTCGCGTTGCGGGGGGAGCTGTTTTTT. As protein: CASSQEVALRGELFF.

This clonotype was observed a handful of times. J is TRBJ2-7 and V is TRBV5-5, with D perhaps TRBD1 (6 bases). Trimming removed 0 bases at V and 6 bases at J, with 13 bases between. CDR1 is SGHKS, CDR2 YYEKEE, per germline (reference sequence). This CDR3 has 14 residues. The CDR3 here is CASSLARRGGEQYF. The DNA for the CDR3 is TGTGCCAGCAGCTTGGCCCGCAGGGGCGGCGAGCAGTACTTC.

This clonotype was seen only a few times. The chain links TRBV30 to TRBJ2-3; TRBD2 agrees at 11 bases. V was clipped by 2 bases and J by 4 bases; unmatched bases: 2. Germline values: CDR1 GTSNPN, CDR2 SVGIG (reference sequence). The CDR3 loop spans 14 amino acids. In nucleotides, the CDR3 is TGTGCCTGGAGTACTAGCGGGAGCCCAGATACGCAGTATTTT. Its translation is CAWSTSGSPDTQYF.

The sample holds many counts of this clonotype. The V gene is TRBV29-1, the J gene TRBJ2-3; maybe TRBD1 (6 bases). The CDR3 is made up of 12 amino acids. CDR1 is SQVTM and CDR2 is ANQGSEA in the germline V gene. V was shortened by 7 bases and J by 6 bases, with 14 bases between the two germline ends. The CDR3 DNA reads TGCAGCGCTCTCGATAGGGGGGATACGCAGTATTTT. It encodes CSALDRGDTQYF.

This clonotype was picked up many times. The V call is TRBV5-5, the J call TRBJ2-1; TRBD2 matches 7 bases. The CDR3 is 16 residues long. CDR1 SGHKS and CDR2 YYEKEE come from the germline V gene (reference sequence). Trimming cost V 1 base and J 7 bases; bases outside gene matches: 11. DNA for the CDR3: TGTGCCAGCAGCTTGACTCTAGCGGCCCTGAGGAATGAGCAGTTCTTC. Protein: CASSLTLAALRNEQFF.